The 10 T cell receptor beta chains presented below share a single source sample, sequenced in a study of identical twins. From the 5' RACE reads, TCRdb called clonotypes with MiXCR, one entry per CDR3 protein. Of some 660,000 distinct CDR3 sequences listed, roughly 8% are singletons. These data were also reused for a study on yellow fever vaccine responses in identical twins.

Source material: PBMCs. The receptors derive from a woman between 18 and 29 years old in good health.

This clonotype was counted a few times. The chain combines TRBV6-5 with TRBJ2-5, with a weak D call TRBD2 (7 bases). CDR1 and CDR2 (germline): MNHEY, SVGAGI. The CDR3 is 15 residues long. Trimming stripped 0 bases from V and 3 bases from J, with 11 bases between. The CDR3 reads CASSYSRGGEETQYF. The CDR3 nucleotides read TGTGCCAGCAGTTACTCTAGGGGGGGCGAAGAGACCCAGTACTTC.

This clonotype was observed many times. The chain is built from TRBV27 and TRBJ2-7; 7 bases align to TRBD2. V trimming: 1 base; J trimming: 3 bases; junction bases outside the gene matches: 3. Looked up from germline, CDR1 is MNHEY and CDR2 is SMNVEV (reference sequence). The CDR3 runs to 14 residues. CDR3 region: CASSLYGGSYEQYF. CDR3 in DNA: TGTGCCAGCAGTTTATACGGGGGGAGCTACGAGCAGTACTTC.

In DNA form, the CDR3 reads TGTGCCAGCAGCTTGTTATGGACGGGTAATAATGAGCAGTTCTTC. Protein sequence: CASSLLWTGNNEQFF. The chain is built from TRBV5-6 and TRBJ2-1; D is ambiguous. The CDR3 sequence is 15 residues long. V was cut by 1 base and J by 7 bases, with 15 bases left in between. Germline V gene sequence: CDR1 SGHDT, CDR2 YYEEEE. The full variable domain, with the rest looked up from reference TRBV5-6 and TRBJ2-1, is DAGVTQSPTHLIKTRGQQVTLRCSPKSGHDTVSWYQQALGQGPQFIFQYYEEEERQRGNFPDRFSGHQFPNYSSELNVNALLLGDSALYLCASSLLWTGNNEQFFGPGTRLTVL.

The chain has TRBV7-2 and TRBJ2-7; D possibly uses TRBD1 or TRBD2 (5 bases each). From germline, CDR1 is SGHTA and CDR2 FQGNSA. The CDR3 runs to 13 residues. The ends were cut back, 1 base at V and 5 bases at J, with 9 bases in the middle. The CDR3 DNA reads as TGTGCCAGCAGCTTAGATGGGGACGACGAGCAGTACTTC. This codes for CASSLDGDDEQYF.

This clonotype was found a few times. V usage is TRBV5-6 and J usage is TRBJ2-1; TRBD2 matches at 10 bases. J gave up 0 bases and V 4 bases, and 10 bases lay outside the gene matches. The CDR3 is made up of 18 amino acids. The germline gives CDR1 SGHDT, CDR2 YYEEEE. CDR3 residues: CASSTVAGGPSSYNEQFF. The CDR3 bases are TGTGCCAGCAGCACCGTAGCGGGGGGCCCCAGCTCCTACAATGAGCAGTTCTTC.

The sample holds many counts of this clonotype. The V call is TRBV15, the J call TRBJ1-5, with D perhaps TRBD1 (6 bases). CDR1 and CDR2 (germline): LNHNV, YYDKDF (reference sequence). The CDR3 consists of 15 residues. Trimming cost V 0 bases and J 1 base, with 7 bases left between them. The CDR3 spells CATSRDTGSNQPQHF. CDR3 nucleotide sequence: TGTGCCACCAGCAGAGATACAGGGAGCAATCAGCCCCAGCATTTT.

Here the CDR3 reads CASSQERLAGAVGEQYF. CDR3 in DNA: TGTGCCAGCAGCCAAGAACGTCTAGCGGGAGCCGTCGGCGAGCAGTACTTC. The gene calls are TRBV3-1 and TRBJ2-7; 10 bases align to TRBD2. The CDR3 runs to 17 residues. With V trimmed by 0 bases and J by 6 bases, 11 bases remained unmatched. Per the germline V gene, CDR1 is LGHDT and CDR2 is YNNKEL (reference sequence).

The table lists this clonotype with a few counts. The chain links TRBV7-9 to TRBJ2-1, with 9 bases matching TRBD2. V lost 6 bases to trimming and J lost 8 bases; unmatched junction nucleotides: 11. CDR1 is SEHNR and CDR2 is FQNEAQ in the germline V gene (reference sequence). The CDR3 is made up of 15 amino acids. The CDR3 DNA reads TGTGCCAGCAGTAGGGGCGGGGGGGCCGATGATGAGCAGTTCTTC. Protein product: CASSRGGGADDEQFF. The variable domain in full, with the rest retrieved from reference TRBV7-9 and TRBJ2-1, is DTGVSQNPRHKITKRGQNVTFRCDPISEHNRLYWYRQTLGQGPEFLTYFQNEAQLEKSRLLSDRFSAERPKGSFSTLEIQRTEQGDSAMYLCASSRGGGADDEQFFGPGTRLTVL.

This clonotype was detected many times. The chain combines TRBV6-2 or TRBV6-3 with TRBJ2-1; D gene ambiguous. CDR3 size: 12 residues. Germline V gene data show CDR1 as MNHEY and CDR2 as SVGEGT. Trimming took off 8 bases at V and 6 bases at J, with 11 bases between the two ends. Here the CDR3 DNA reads TGTGCCAGCGGCCAAGTAGGCAATGAGCAGTTCTTC. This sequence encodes CASGQVGNEQFF.

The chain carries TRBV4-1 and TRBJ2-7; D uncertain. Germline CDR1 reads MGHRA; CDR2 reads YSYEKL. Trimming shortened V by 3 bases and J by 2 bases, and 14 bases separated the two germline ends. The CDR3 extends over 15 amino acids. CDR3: CASSQIGRVPYEQYF. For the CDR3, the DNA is TGCGCCAGCAGCCAGATAGGGCGTGTCCCCTACGAGCAGTACTTC.